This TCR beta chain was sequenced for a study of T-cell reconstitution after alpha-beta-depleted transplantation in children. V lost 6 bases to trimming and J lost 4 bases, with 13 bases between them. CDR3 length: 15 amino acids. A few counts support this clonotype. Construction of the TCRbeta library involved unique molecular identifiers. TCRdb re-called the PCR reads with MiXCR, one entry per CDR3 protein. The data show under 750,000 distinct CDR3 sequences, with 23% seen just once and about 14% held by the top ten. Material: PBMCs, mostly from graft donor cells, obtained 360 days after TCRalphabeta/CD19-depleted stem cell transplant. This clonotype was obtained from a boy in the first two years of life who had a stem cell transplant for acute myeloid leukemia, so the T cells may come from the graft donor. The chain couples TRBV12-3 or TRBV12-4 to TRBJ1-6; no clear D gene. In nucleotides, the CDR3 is TGTGCCAGCAGCCATGGGGAGCAGTATAATTCACCCCTCCACTTT. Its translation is CASSHGEQYNSPLHF.